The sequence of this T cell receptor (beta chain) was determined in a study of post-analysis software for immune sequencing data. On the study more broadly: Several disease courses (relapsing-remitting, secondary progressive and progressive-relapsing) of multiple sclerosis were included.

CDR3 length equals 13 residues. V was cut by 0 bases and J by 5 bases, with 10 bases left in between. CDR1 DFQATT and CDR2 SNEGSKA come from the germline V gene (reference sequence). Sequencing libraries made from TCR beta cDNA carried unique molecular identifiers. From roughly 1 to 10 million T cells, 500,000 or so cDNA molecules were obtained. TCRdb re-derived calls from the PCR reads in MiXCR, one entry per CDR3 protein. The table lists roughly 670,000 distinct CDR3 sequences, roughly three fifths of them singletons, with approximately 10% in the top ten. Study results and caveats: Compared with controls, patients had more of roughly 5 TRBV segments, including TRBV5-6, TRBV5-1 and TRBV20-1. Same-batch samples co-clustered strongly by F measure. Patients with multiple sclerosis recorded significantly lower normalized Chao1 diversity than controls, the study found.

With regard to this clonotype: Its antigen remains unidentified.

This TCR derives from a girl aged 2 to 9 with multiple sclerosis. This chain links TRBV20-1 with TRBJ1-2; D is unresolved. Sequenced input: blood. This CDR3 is CSARDASEYGYTF. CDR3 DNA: TGCAGTGCTAGAGATGCTTCAGAATATGGCTACACCTTC.